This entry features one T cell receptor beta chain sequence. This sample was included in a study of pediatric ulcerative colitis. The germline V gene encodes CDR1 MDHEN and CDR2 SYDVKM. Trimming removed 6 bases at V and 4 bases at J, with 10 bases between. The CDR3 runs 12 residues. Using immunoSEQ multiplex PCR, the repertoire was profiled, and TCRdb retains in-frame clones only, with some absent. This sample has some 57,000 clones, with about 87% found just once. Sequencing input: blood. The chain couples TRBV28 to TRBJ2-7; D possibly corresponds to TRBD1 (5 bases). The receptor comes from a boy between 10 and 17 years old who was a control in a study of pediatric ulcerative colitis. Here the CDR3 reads CASSSTGYEQYF. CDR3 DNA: TGTGCCAGCAGCTCAACAGGATACGAGCAGTACTTC.